This T cell receptor (beta chain) was captured in a study of tumor-infiltrating lymphocytes in primary liver carcinoma. Study context: Measuring about 4.2 to 10 cm across, the tumors were staged as T1-T3 N0M0. Points from the study as a whole: Only about 7.5-25% of top clones were detected in all five tumor regions.

Note on this clonotype: No antigen is known for it. One junction end disagrees with the germline gene, perhaps due to a read error.

The CDR3 is 18 residues long. Germline V gene sequence: CDR1 SGHAT, CDR2 FQNNGV. TCR beta cDNA was reverse-transcribed from 500 ng of total RNA. The reaction used a constant-region primer and ProtoScript II reverse transcriptase. Three rounds of nested multiplex PCR with slightly modified ARM-PCR produced TCR beta libraries. The first two PCR rounds used TRBV1-TRBV30 primers with a Cbeta primer, around 10 cycles each. TCRdb recomputed calls from the multiplex PCR reads with MiXCR, one row per CDR3 protein. The sample has approximately 22,000 distinct CDR3 sequences, approximately 70% seen once; the top ten hold roughly 43%. Co-extracting RNA and DNA was done with roughly 17-32 mg of unsorted bulk tissue as input. Tumors were each sampled at five separate regions.

The specimen was liver tumor tissue from sampling region 1. As for subset: tumor region T1, superior pole. The TCR sequence derives from a man aged 35-49 years with primary liver carcinoma and hepatitis B virus infection. V is TRBV11-2 and J is TRBJ2-3, with TRBD1 matching over 12 bases. CDR3 amino acids: CVSSLVAGTGGKTNTQYF. The CDR3, as DNA: TGTGTCAGCAGCTTAGTCGCTGGGACAGGGGGCAAAACAAATACACAGTATTTT. The whole variable domain, filled in from reference TRBV11-2 and TRBJ2-3, reads EAGVAQSPRYKIIEKRQSVAFWCNPISGHATLYWYQQILGQGPKLLIQFQNNGVVDDSQLPKDRFSAERLKGVDSTLKIQPAKLEDSAVYLCVSSLVAGTGGKTNTQYFGPGTRLTVL.